This TCR beta chain was captured in a study of T-cell reconstitution after alpha-beta-depleted transplantation in children. Overall study findings and caveats: T-cell counts and diversity at one year following transplant were attributed mainly to newly produced T cells. Approximately two months post-transplant, alpha-beta T cells reportedly originated from several hundred expanded graft clones. Surviving thymic progenitors and recipient T cells were the source of high TCRbeta diversity at day 60 in some patients.

In the case of this clonotype: Its antigen is still unknown.

This CDR3 is built from 21 residues. Germline trimming cut 4 bases from V and 6 bases from J; bases unmatched to any gene: 27. Germline CDR1 is SGHRS and CDR2 is YFSETQ. As it was prepared, the TCRbeta library received unique molecular identifiers. TCRdb redid the calling of the PCR reads with MiXCR, one entry per CDR3 protein. The sample lists more than 85,000 distinct CDR3 sequences, approximately 6% seen once, with 6.1% in the top ten. The clonotype originates from a female patient younger than 10 who had a stem cell transplant for Fanconi anemia, so the T cells may come from the graft donor. The rearrangement uses TRBV5-1 and TRBJ2-7, with 11 bases that match TRBD1. The sequenced sample was PBMCs, mostly from graft donor cells, obtained 60 days after TCRalphabeta/CD19-depleted stem cell transplant. The CDR3 nucleotides read TGCGCCAGCAGCCGCACCCCAGGACAGGGGGCTATTTCAGCGCGGGGGGGCGAGCAGTACTTC. Encoded protein: CASSRTPGQGAISARGGEQYF. Combining the CDR3 with reference TRBV5-1 and TRBJ2-7 gives the whole variable domain KAGVTQTPRYLIKTRGQQVTLSCSPISGHRSVSWYQQTPGQGLQFLFEYFSETQRNKGNFPGRFSGRQFSNSRSEMNVSTLELGDSALYLCASSRTPGQGAISARGGEQYFGPGTRLTVT.